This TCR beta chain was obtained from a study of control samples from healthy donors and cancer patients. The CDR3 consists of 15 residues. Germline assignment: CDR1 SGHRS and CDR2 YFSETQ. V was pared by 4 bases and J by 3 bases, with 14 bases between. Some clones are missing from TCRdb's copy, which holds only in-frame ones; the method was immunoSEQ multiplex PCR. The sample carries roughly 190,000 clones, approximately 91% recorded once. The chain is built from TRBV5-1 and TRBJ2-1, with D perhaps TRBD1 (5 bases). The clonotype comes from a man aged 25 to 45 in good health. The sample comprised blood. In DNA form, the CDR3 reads TGCGCCAGCAGCCCAATCCAGGGAAACTACAATGAGCAGTTCTTC. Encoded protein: CASSPIQGNYNEQFF. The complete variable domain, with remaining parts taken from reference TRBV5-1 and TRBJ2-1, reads KAGVTQTPRYLIKTRGQQVTLSCSPISGHRSVSWYQQTPGQGLQFLFEYFSETQRNKGNFPGRFSGRQFSNSRSEMNVSTLELGDSALYLCASSPIQGNYNEQFFGPGTRLTVL.